One sample yielded the 24 T cell receptor beta chains listed below, sequenced in a study of shared clonotypes between healthy human individuals. Using immunoSEQ multiplex PCR, the repertoire was profiled, and TCRdb retains in-frame clones only, with some absent. The data contain hundreds of thousands of clones, around 72% of them seen just once; the ten biggest clones take up approximately 1.8%. Sequenced sample: memory CD4+ T cells sorted from blood. The sample's subset: CD45RA-negative fraction. Receptors originate from a woman younger than 45 in good health.

The V and J genes are TRBV28 and TRBJ1-2; 8 nucleotides line up with TRBD1. With 5 bases clipped from V and 0 bases from J, the junction kept 5 bases outside the gene matches. CDR3 size: 15 residues. Germline loops: CDR1 MDHEN, CDR2 SYDVKM. The CDR3 is CASSGQGHPNYGYTF. CDR3 in DNA: TGTGCCAGCAGTGGACAGGGCCACCCTAACTATGGCTACACCTTC.

The chain combines TRBV6-1 with TRBJ1-2; possible D gene TRBD1, 5 bases. Germline CDR1 MNHNS, CDR2 SASEGT. The length of the CDR3 is 16 residues. The V and J ends lost 2 bases and 0 bases respectively, with 13 bases between them. The CDR3 protein is CASSESRGRANYGYTF. The CDR3 DNA is TGTGCCAGCAGTGAAAGTAGGGGACGCGCTAACTATGGCTACACCTTC.

The chain carries TRBV1 and TRBJ2-3; TRBD2 is the table's D call, not checked against the DNA. TRBV1 is a pseudogene. This CDR3 region has 18 residues. The CDR3 DNA is TGCACCAGCAGCCACCCCCAAGGAGGCGGGAGGGTCCCAGATACGCAGTATTTT. Its protein is CTSSHPQGGGRVPDTQYF.

The J gene is TRBJ1-2, the V gene TRBV7-9; TRBD1 matches 8 bases. This CDR3 region has 15 residues. Germline values: CDR1 SEHNR, CDR2 FQNEAQ (reference sequence). V was clipped by 4 bases and J by 8 bases; unmatched bases: 12. For the CDR3, the DNA is TGTGCCAGCAGCTCGGACCGGGACAGGTTATGGGGCTACACCTTC. Translating it yields CASSSDRDRLWGYTF.

This clone was recorded once. The CDR3 DNA reads TGTGCCAGCAGTGAAACCACCGGGACAGGGAATGAAAAACTGTTTTTT. This encodes CASSETTGTGNEKLFF. The chain joins TRBV28 to TRBJ1-4; 9 bases align to TRBD1. Germline CDR1 MDHEN, CDR2 SYDVKM. With V trimmed by 5 bases and J by 5 bases, 9 bases remained unmatched. The CDR3 totals 16 residues. The variable domain in full, completed from reference TRBV28 and TRBJ1-4, reads DVKVTQSSRYLVKRTGEKVFLECVQDMDHENMFWYRQDPGLGLRLIYFSYDVKMKEKGDIPEGYSVSREKKERFSLILESASTNQTSMYLCASSETTGTGNEKLFFGSGTQLSVL.

Worth noting for this clone: This specimen includes other DNA sequences encoding the same CDR3. The V gene is TRBV28, the J gene TRBJ1-5; no firm D call. With 3 bases removed from V and 3 bases from J, the gap between germline ends came to 9 bases. Germline loops: CDR1 MDHEN, CDR2 SYDVKM. The CDR3 consists of 14 residues. The chain's CDR3 is CASSLLSDNQPQHF. DNA of the CDR3: TGTGCCAGCAGTTTGCTGTCAGACAATCAGCCCCAGCATTTT.

The chain combines TRBV2 with TRBJ2-2, with TRBD1 identical over 7 bases. The V segment lost 4 bases and the J segment 1 base; nucleotides outside the gene matches: 3. Germline CDR1 and CDR2: SNHLY and FYNNEI. This CDR3 region has 15 residues. The chain's CDR3 is CASSADRRNTGELFF. DNA for the CDR3: TGTGCCAGCAGTGCGGACAGGAGGAACACCGGGGAGCTGTTTTTT.

The rearrangement uses TRBV5-1 and TRBJ2-5; D gene uncertain. V was shortened by 6 bases and J by 10 bases, with 16 bases between the two germline ends. The CDR3 covers 12 residues. CDR1 SGHRS and CDR2 YFSETQ come from the germline V gene. The CDR3 loop reads CASNSIPRDQYF. DNA of the CDR3: TGCGCCAGCAACTCCATCCCAAGAGACCAGTACTTC.

This chain links TRBV2 with TRBJ1-1, with a possible D match to TRBD1 (6 bases). The CDR3 has 14 residues. Per germline, CDR1 SNHLY and CDR2 FYNNEI. V was pared by 6 bases and J by 3 bases, with 14 bases between. DNA of the CDR3: TGTGCCAGCAGCTCGCAGGGGAGGGACACTGAAGCTTTCTTT. This sequence encodes CASSSQGRDTEAFF.

The chain combines TRBV5-1 with TRBJ2-2; possible D gene TRBD1, 6 bases. Germline CDR1 and CDR2: SGHRS and YFSETQ. The ends were cut back, 4 bases at V and 1 base at J, with 11 bases in the middle. The CDR3 consists of 15 residues. CDR3 DNA: TGCGCCAGCAGCCCAGGGGTAGAGAACACCGGGGAGCTGTTTTTT. This encodes CASSPGVENTGELFF.

This chain uses TRBV10-2 with TRBJ2-2; D is ambiguous. The CDR3 has 16 amino acids. CDR1 WSHSY and CDR2 SAAADI come from the germline V gene. V was cut by 0 bases and J by 5 bases, with 13 bases left in between. The CDR3, as DNA: TGCGCCAGCAGTGAGTCTGTTGTGATAGGTACCGGGGAGCTGTTTTTT. Translated, it gives CASSESVVIGTGELFF.

A single count supports this clone. This chain joins TRBV6-5 and TRBJ1-1; the D is unclear. The germline gives CDR1 MNHEY, CDR2 SVGAGI. Trimming pared 0 bases from V and 4 bases from J, leaving 12 bases between. This CDR3 has 15 residues. The CDR3 protein is CASSYSTLEATEAFF. The CDR3 DNA is TGTGCCAGCAGTTACTCGACTCTTGAGGCCACTGAAGCTTTCTTT.

The chain couples TRBV5-4 to TRBJ2-4; D is possibly TRBD1 (5 bases). V lost 2 bases and J 5 bases, leaving 11 bases between the germline ends. The CDR3 runs 14 residues. The germline CDR1 and CDR2 sequences are SGHNT and YYREEE (reference sequence). The CDR3 is CASSFVGVENIQYF. CDR3 bases: TGTGCCAGCAGCTTTGTAGGGGTCGAAAACATTCAGTACTTC.

The V gene is TRBV6-5, the J gene TRBJ2-5; D could derive from TRBD1 or TRBD2 (5 bases each). Germline V gene sequence: CDR1 MNHEY, CDR2 SVGAGI. Trimming removed 4 bases from V and 5 bases from J, with 20 bases in between. The CDR3 loop spans 16 amino acids. The CDR3 sequence is CASSLLRDPLDETQYF. The DNA of the CDR3 is TGTGCCAGCAGTTTACTCCGGGACCCCCTTGACGAGACCCAGTACTTC.

Notes on this clone: In the same sample, other DNA sequences code for this CDR3. The chain combines TRBV18 with TRBJ1-5; D not resolved. This CDR3 is built from 14 residues. CDR1 and CDR2 from the germline V gene are KGHSH and LQKENI. V was cut by 3 bases and J by 2 bases, with 8 bases left in between. CDR3 loop: CASSPGLGNQPQHF. DNA of the CDR3: TGTGCCAGCTCACCGGGCCTAGGCAATCAGCCCCAGCATTTT.

The sample holds a few counts of this clone. The chain combines TRBV5-4 with TRBJ1-3; D is unresolved. CDR3 length: 16 amino acids. Germline V gives CDR1 SGHNT, CDR2 YYREEE (reference sequence). Trimming cost V 4 bases and J 0 bases, with 14 bases left between them. Here the CDR3 reads CASSQSSGSSGNTIYF. CDR3 nucleotide sequence: TGTGCCAGCAGCCAATCCTCAGGCTCCTCTGGAAACACCATATATTTT.

This clone came up once. V gene TRBV5-4 combines with J gene TRBJ2-7, with a weak D call TRBD2 (5 bases). CDR3 size: 13 residues. Per the germline V gene, CDR1 is SGHNT and CDR2 is YYREEE (reference sequence). V lost 9 bases and J lost 2, with 15 bases in between. CDR3 nucleotide sequence: TGTGCCAAGCCCGTCCCACTAGCCTACGAGCAGTACTTC. This translates into CAKPVPLAYEQYF.

J is TRBJ1-2 and V is TRBV20-1, with a tentative D call TRBD1 (5 bases). CDR3 size: 11 residues. The germline V gene encodes CDR1 DFQATT and CDR2 SNEGSKA (reference sequence). V lost 7 bases to trimming and J lost 7 bases, with 13 bases between them. The chain's CDR3 is CSVTYGAGYTF. As DNA, the CDR3 is TGCAGTGTCACCTACGGGGCTGGCTACACCTTC.

The chain recombines TRBV5-1 with TRBJ2-2, with D possibly matching TRBD2 (5 bases). The CDR3 contains 15 residues. Germline CDR1 reads SGHRS; CDR2 reads YFSETQ. Trimming stripped 1 base from V and 1 base from J, with 8 bases between. CDR3 DNA: TGCGCCAGCAGCTTGACGGGGATGAACACCGGGGAGCTGTTTTTT. It encodes CASSLTGMNTGELFF.

V and J are TRBV5-8 and TRBJ2-1; D might be TRBD1 (6 bases). V gave up 4 bases and J gave up 2 bases, with 16 bases separating them. The CDR3 loop spans 16 amino acids. Germline CDR1 is SGHTS and CDR2 is YDEGEE. DNA of the CDR3: TGTGCCAGCAGCATGTCGACAGGCTTAACCTACAATGAGCAGTTCTTC. This encodes CASSMSTGLTYNEQFF.

The V and J genes are TRBV28 and TRBJ2-1; 9 nucleotides match TRBD2. This CDR3 contains 16 residues. The ends lost 8 bases at V and 0 bases at J; junction bases unmatched: 8. In germline, CDR1 is MDHEN, CDR2 SYDVKM. CDR3 sequence: CASLLAGASSYNEQFF. The CDR3 DNA reads as TGTGCCAGCCTCTTAGCGGGGGCTAGCTCCTACAATGAGCAGTTCTTC.

This clone was seen only once. The J gene is TRBJ2-5, the V gene TRBV28, with D uncertain. The V gene's germline CDR1 is MDHEN and CDR2 SYDVKM. The V gene lost 3 bases and the J gene lost 4 bases, with 12 bases spanning the gap. The CDR3 extends over 14 amino acids. This CDR3 is CASSLLRVGETQYF. In nucleotides, the CDR3 is TGTGCCAGCAGTTTGTTACGGGTGGGAGAGACCCAGTACTTC.

In its sample, this clone was seen once. The genes are TRBV11-2 and TRBJ2-7, with D hard to call. Germline V gives CDR1 SGHAT, CDR2 FQNNGV. The CDR3 length is 14 residues. V dropped 2 bases and J dropped 6 bases, with 14 bases sitting between them. The CDR3 sequence is CASSLSPGLFEQYF. The CDR3 DNA sequence: TGTGCCAGCAGCTTAAGTCCAGGCCTCTTCGAGCAGTACTTC. Combining the CDR3 with reference TRBV11-2 and TRBJ2-7 gives the whole variable domain EAGVAQSPRYKIIEKRQSVAFWCNPISGHATLYWYQQILGQGPKLLIQFQNNGVVDDSQLPKDRFSAERLKGVDSTLKIQPAKLEDSAVYLCASSLSPGLFEQYFGPGTRLTVT.

This chain connects TRBV13 to TRBJ1-1; D uncertain. The CDR3 length is 14 residues. CDR1 is PRHDT and CDR2 is FYEKMQ in the germline V gene (reference sequence). V was trimmed by 0 bases and J by 0 bases, leaving 5 bases between them. CDR3 sequence reads: CASSLGHMNTEAFF. CDR3 nucleotide sequence: TGTGCCAGCAGCTTAGGACACATGAACACTGAAGCTTTCTTT.